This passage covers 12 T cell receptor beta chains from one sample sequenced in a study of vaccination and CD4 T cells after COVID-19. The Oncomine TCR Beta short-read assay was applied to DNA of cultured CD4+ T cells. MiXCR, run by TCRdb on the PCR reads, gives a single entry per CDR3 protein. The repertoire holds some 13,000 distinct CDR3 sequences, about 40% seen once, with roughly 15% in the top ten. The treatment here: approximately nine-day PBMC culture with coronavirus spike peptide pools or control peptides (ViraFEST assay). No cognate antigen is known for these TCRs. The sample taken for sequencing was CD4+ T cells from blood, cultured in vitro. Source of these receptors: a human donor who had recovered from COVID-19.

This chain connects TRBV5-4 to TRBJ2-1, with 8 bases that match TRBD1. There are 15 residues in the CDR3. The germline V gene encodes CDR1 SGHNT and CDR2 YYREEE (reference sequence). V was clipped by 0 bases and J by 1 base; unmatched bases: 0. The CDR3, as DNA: TGTGCCAGCAGCTTGGGACAGGGGTCCTACAATGAGCAGTTCTTC. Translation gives CASSLGQGSYNEQFF.

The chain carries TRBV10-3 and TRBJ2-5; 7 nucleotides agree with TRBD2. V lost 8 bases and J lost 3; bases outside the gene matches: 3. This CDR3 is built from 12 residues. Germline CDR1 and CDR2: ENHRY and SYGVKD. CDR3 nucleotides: TGTGCCATCTCTCGGGGGGAAGAGACCCAGTACTTC. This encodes CAISRGEETQYF.

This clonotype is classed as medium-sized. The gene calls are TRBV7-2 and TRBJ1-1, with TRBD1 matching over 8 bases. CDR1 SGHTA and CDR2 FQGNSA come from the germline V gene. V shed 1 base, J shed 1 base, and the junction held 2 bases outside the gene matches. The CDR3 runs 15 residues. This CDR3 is CASSLVTGGNTEAFF. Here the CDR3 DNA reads TGTGCCAGCAGCTTAGTTACAGGGGGGAACACTGAAGCTTTCTTT.

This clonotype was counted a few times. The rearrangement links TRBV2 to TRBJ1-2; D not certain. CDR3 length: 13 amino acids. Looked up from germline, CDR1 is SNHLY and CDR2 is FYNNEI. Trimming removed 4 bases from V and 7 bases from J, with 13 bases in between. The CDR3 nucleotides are TGTGCCAGCAGTGGTCGCACCGAGGGTGGCTACACCTTC. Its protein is CASSGRTEGGYTF.

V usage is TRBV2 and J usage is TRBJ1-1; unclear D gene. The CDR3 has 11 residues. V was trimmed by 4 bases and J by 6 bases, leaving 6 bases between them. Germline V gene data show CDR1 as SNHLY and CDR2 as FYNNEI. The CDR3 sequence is CASSVRAEAFF. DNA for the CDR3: TGTGCCAGCAGTGTTAGGGCTGAAGCTTTCTTT.

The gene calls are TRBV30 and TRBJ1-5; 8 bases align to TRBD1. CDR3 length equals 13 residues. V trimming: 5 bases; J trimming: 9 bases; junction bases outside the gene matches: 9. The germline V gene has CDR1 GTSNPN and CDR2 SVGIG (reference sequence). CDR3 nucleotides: TGTGCCTGGTCCCCAGACAGGGGTCGGCCCCAGCATTTT. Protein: CAWSPDRGRPQHF.

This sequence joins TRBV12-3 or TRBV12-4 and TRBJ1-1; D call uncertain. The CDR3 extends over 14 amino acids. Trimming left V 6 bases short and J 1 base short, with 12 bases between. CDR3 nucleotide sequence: TGTGCCAGCAGCAAACAGATAACGAACACTGAAGCTTTCTTT. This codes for CASSKQITNTEAFF.

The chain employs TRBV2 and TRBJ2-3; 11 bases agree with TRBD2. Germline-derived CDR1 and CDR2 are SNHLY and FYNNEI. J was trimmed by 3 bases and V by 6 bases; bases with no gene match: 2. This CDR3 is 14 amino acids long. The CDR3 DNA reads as TGTGCCAGCAGCCGACTAGCGGGGACAGATACGCAGTATTTT. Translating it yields CASSRLAGTDTQYF.

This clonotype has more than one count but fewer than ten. CDR3 sequence: CASSPPGQHLGEQYF. CDR3 DNA: TGTGCCAGCAGCCCTCCGGGACAGCACCTAGGGGAGCAGTACTTC. V and J are TRBV14 and TRBJ2-7; the match to TRBD1 covers 7 bases. The ends lost 4 bases at V and 7 bases at J; junction bases unmatched: 13. This CDR3 contains 15 residues. The germline CDR1 and CDR2 sequences are SGHDN and FVKESK.

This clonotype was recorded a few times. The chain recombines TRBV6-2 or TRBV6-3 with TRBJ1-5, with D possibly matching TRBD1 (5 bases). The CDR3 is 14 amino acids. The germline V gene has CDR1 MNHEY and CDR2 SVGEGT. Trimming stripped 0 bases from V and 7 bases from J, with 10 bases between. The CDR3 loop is CASSYSGGSQPQHF. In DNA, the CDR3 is TGTGCCAGCAGTTACTCTGGGGGGTCCCAGCCCCAGCATTTT.

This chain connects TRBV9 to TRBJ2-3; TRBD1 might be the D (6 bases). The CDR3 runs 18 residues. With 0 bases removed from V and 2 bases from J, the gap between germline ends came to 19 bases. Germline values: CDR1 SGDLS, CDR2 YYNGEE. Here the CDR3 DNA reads TGTGCCAGCAGCGTAGACACCCCCAGGGGCGGATACACAGATACGCAGTATTTT. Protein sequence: CASSVDTPRGGYTDTQYF.

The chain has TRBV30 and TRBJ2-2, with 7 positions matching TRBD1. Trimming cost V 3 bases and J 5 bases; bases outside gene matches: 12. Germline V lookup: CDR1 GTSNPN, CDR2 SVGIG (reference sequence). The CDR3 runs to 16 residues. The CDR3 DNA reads TGTGCCTGGAGCATGGCAGGGGGATCTAGGACCGGGGAGCTGTTTTTT. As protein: CAWSMAGGSRTGELFF.